These 3 T cell receptor beta chains came from one sample sequenced in a study of blood T cells in healthy people across ages. A J-beta primer mix and a sample-barcoded 5' primer were used in a second PCR of roughly 6 to 12 cycles. From the 5' RACE reads, TCRdb called clonotypes with MiXCR, one entry per CDR3 protein. The data show fewer than 950,000 distinct CDR3 sequences, under 40% seen once. Sequenced input: blood. The receptors derive from a man between 18 and 29 years old in good health.

The chain couples TRBV7-2 to TRBJ2-7; 9 bases are shared with TRBD2. With the DNA end fitting TRBJ2-5 better, the J assignment may be wrong. CDR1 and CDR2 (germline): SGHTA, FQGNSA. The CDR3 is made up of 18 amino acids. CDR3 sequence: CASSLRAGGAPVRVTQYF. The DNA for the CDR3 is TGTGCCAGCAGCTTACGAGCGGGGGGCGCCCCGGTGCGAGTGACCCAGTACTTC.

The rearrangement links TRBV11-2 to TRBJ1-1; 8 positions match TRBD1. This CDR3 contains 15 residues. Germline V lookup: CDR1 SGHAT, CDR2 FQNNGV. The ends lost 2 bases at V and 0 bases at J; junction bases unmatched: 2. CDR3 sequence reads: CASSLPGGLNTEAFF. For the CDR3, the DNA is TGTGCCAGCAGCTTACCAGGGGGCTTGAACACTGAAGCTTTCTTT.

The rearrangement links TRBV12-3 or TRBV12-4 to TRBJ1-3, with a possible D match to TRBD1 (5 bases). The CDR3 sequence is 9 residues long. The ends were cut back, 8 bases at V and 15 bases at J, with 11 bases in the middle. The CDR3 spells CASGGAQYF. CDR3 nucleotides: TGTGCCAGCGGAGGGGCCCAATATTTT.